This TCR beta chain came from a study of blood T cell repertoires in COVID-19 (dated by TCRdb to about 2020). Regarding the study in general: The collaborator samples originated in the United States, Italy and Spain and spanned the acute and convalescent phases of COVID-19. A de-identified subject ID, COVID-19 status, age in years and sex were almost always included in the sample metadata. Subjects who had been exposed to COVID-19, were actively infected with it, or had recovered from it provided the deeply sampled blood TCRbeta repertoires that made up the dataset. The repertoires were released in a freely available public database meant as a resource for research on the immune response to SARS-CoV-2. The prospective study material was composed of cDNA or gDNA derived from T cells, B-cell-depleted T cells, or PBMCs. Samples came from the ongoing ImmuneRACE study (first 160 participants) plus 1,254 subjects from 6 global collaborators. Where HLA class I and class II types were available, the types were taken from metadata supplied by the sample provider, not from assay-based typing.

A note on this clone: Its antigen is not yet known. No base qualities exist here, and no much larger clone lies one base off it.

Broader findings and caveats from the paper: How much clinical and demographic metadata was included differed by source and by participant, and the metadata was provided uncurated.

TCRbeta CDR3 regions were amplified from genomic DNA by means of the immunoSEQ Assay, a bias-controlled multiplex PCR. Processing in the source paper ran as follows. Nucleated cell counts per sample were estimated from amplification of reference gene primers within the assay. Sequence reads were collapsed and filtered to measure the absolute abundance of every unique TCRbeta CDR3 rearrangement. For each sample, productive Simpson clonality was calculated by taking the square root of Simpson's diversity index across productive rearrangements. TCRdb took this table from immuneACCESS and kept in-frame rearrangements with V and J called. Such tables lack part of the clones; where checked against another copy, unresolved V genes explain under half of the gap, and the rest is unexplained. The D gene and trimming were derived from the DNA, and the V and J assignments and clone size from that table. This sample comprises 150,000 to 200,000 clones, over 70% of them detected only once. The ten largest account for roughly 9.6% of the sample.

Participants in the prospective study were enrolled through a virtual design, were aged roughly 18 to 100 years, and lived in roughly 25 United States geographic areas. Cohort assignment in the prospective study relied on participant-reported clinical history from a screening survey and a study questionnaire. For ImmuneRACE Cohort 3, a participant was defined as recovered based on two consecutive negative NP/OP PCR tests, clearance by a healthcare professional, or resolution of symptoms. Mobile phlebotomists in the prospective study collected whole blood, serum and a nasopharyngeal or oropharyngeal swab from every participant. Prospective study participants could optionally give additional blood draws and questionnaires over an approximately two-month period. Before DNA extraction, blood samples from the prospective study were shipped at room temperature or frozen. V is clipped by 5 bases and J by 7 bases, and the sequence between their germline boundaries is 14 bases long. From the cysteine up to the phenylalanine, the CDR3 has a length of 13 residues. This entry keeps only the CDR3 DNA: 39 bases, framed from base 1. CDR1 and CDR2, looked up from the germline V gene, are SGHTA and FQGTGA.

The sample was PBMCs or T cells enriched from blood (not recorded which). The receptor comes from a man over 45 who had recovered from COVID-19. The chain couples TRBV7-3 to TRBJ1-2; the D gene is perhaps TRBD1, on 5 matching bases. The sequenced DNA is TGTGCCAGCAGCAACCCCCAGGGTTTTGGCTACACCTTC. Its translation is CASSNPQGFGYTF.